The 30 T cell receptor beta chains below all came from one sample that was sequenced in a study of CD8+ T cells in alopecia areata. The treatment was: oral pan-JAK inhibitor, 5-10 mg twice daily. It was cDNA, reverse transcribed from extracted RNA, that served as the sequencing template. Only in-frame clones appear in the TCRdb table, and some are missing; sequencing was by immunoSEQ multiplex PCR. The data contain roughly 210,000 clones, approximately 45% of them singletons. The sample consisted of CD4+ T cells sorted from blood, taken at approximately week 37, from a patient treated with tofacitinib. These receptors originate from a human donor with alopecia areata.

This clone was seen once. J is TRBJ1-2 and V is TRBV4-2; D not certain. Germline assignment: CDR1 LGHNA and CDR2 YNFKEQ. The CDR3 length is 16 residues. The ends were cut back, 0 bases at V and 5 bases at J, with 16 bases in the middle. CDR3 in amino acids: CASSQDGQKRFYGYTF. The CDR3 DNA sequence: TGTGCCAGCAGCCAAGATGGGCAGAAGAGATTTTATGGCTACACCTTC.

Only a few counts were recorded for this clone. This chain joins TRBV7-2 and TRBJ1-2; 7 positions agree with TRBD1. The length of the CDR3 is 12 residues. Germline V gene data show CDR1 as SGHTA and CDR2 as FQGNSA. J was trimmed by 8 bases and V by 6 bases; bases with no gene match: 6. The CDR3 loop is CASRPTGVGYTF. The CDR3 DNA reads as TGTGCCAGCAGACCTACAGGGGTCGGCTACACCTTC. The variable domain in full, completed from reference TRBV7-2 and TRBJ1-2, reads GAGVSQSPSNKVTEKGKDVELRCDPISGHTALYWYRQSLGQGLEFLIYFQGNSAPDKSGLPSDRFSAERTGGSVSTLTIQRTQQEDSAVYLCASRPTGVGYTFGSGTRLTVV.

The DNA of the CDR3 is TGTGCCAGCAGCTTAGGACAGTTCAATCAGCCCCAGCATTTT. Its protein is CASSLGQFNQPQHF. The J gene is TRBJ1-5, the V gene TRBV7-2; D may be TRBD1 (5 bases). This CDR3 has 14 amino acids. V lost 1 base and J 3 bases, leaving 7 bases between the germline ends. CDR1 and CDR2 (germline): SGHTA, FQGNSA.

This chain joins TRBV6-1 and TRBJ1-5, with TRBD1 matching 7 bases. This CDR3 region has 15 residues. V dropped 6 bases and J dropped 4; count of bases not matched to a gene: 9. Germline CDR1 and CDR2: MNHNS and SASEGT. The CDR3 DNA sequence: TGTGCCAGCAGGTCTGGCCAGGGGGTGAATCAGCCCCAGCATTTT. Translated: CASRSGQGVNQPQHF.

The chain is built from TRBV9 and TRBJ2-3; possibly TRBD1 for D (5 bases). Per germline, CDR1 SGDLS and CDR2 YYNGEE. The CDR3 extends over 15 amino acids. V was clipped by 0 bases and J by 4 bases, with 12 bases between them. CDR3 sequence: CASSVVSGSADTQYF. CDR3 in DNA: TGTGCCAGCAGCGTAGTATCAGGGTCGGCAGATACGCAGTATTTT.

This chain joins TRBV5-1 and TRBJ1-2; 7 bases map to TRBD1. The CDR3 extends over 16 amino acids. V shed 5 bases, J shed 7 bases, and the junction held 17 bases outside the gene matches. Germline CDR1 SGHRS, CDR2 YFSETQ. DNA for the CDR3: TGCGCCAGCAGGGCCAGTACCGGGACAGACCCCAGTGGCTACACCTTC. As protein: CASRASTGTDPSGYTF.

This chain connects TRBV2 to TRBJ1-5; unclear D gene. Germline CDR1 is SNHLY and CDR2 is FYNNEI. V dropped 3 bases and J dropped 6 bases, with 9 bases sitting between them. There are 13 residues in the CDR3. The chain's CDR3 is CASSDSSTQPQHF. CDR3 sequence (DNA): TGTGCCAGCAGTGACTCCTCCACTCAGCCCCAGCATTTT.

This clone showed up just a few times. This chain connects TRBV28 to TRBJ2-3; tentative D call: TRBD2 (6 bases). Trimming cost V 5 bases and J 0 bases, with 18 bases left between them. CDR1 is MDHEN and CDR2 is SYDVKM in the germline V gene. The CDR3 has 17 amino acids. This chain's CDR3 is CASSPIISGPSTDTQYF. The CDR3 coding sequence is TGTGCCAGCAGTCCCATCATTAGCGGCCCTAGCACAGATACGCAGTATTTT. The whole variable domain, filled in from reference TRBV28 and TRBJ2-3, reads DVKVTQSSRYLVKRTGEKVFLECVQDMDHENMFWYRQDPGLGLRLIYFSYDVKMKEKGDIPEGYSVSREKKERFSLILESASTNQTSMYLCASSPIISGPSTDTQYFGPGTRLTVL.

The V gene is TRBV13, the J gene TRBJ2-3; D call uncertain. Germline V gene sequence: CDR1 PRHDT, CDR2 FYEKMQ (reference sequence). The CDR3 sequence is 13 residues long. V lost 4 bases to trimming and J lost 2 bases, with 7 bases between them. The CDR3 reads CASSSTLTDTQYF. In nucleotides, the CDR3 is TGTGCCAGCAGCTCCACTCTCACAGATACGCAGTATTTT.

This clone was picked up a small number of times. The chain combines TRBV20-1 with TRBJ2-1; D not certain. Germline CDR1 reads DFQATT; CDR2 reads SNEGSKA (reference sequence). The CDR3 totals 11 residues. The ends were cut back, 5 bases at V and 5 bases at J, with 7 bases in the middle. The DNA of the CDR3 is TGCAGTGCTCTAAAACACAATGAGCAGTTCTTC. This translates into CSALKHNEQFF.

The rearrangement links TRBV29-1 to TRBJ1-1, with no clear D. V lost 7 bases to trimming and J lost 5 bases, with 17 bases between them. CDR1 and CDR2 (germline): SQVTM, ANQGSEA. The CDR3 runs to 13 residues. Written as DNA, the CDR3 is TGCAGCGGGAAGGACCAGCCAAGAACTGAAGCTTTCTTT. Its protein is CSGKDQPRTEAFF.

The rearrangement uses TRBV27 and TRBJ2-5; D unresolved. The CDR3 has 13 residues. Trimming left V 8 bases short and J 10 bases short, with 20 bases between. In germline, CDR1 is MNHEY, CDR2 SMNVEV (reference sequence). This CDR3 reads CASGPWNGKYQYF. The CDR3 DNA follows: TGTGCCAGCGGCCCCTGGAACGGCAAATACCAGTACTTC.

The gene calls are TRBV29-1 and TRBJ2-6; TRBD1 might be the D (5 bases). Germline CDR1 is SQVTM and CDR2 is ANQGSEA. The CDR3 totals 14 residues. Trimming removed 3 bases from V and 1 base from J, with 7 bases in between. The CDR3 sequence is CSVDRVSGANVLTF. CDR3 DNA: TGCAGCGTTGACAGGGTTTCTGGGGCCAACGTCCTGACTTTC.

The rearrangement joins TRBV2 to TRBJ2-5; D remains unclear. The CDR3 contains 13 residues. CDR1 is SNHLY, CDR2 FYNNEI, per germline. Trimming took 4 bases from V and 1 from J, leaving 7 bases between them. The CDR3 DNA reads as TGTGCCAGCAGTGGAATGCTCCAAGAGACCCAGTACTTC. It codes for CASSGMLQETQYF.

The V call is TRBV27, the J call TRBJ2-3, with a tentative D call TRBD2 (5 bases). V gave up 3 bases and J gave up 4 bases, with 11 bases separating them. The V gene's germline CDR1 is MNHEY and CDR2 SMNVEV (reference sequence). The CDR3 has 14 residues. The CDR3 region has the DNA TGTGCCAGCAGTTTTGCGGGTAGCCCAGATACGCAGTATTTT. It is translated as CASSFAGSPDTQYF.

CDR3 bases: TGTGCCAGCAGCGTGAGGCCCTCCCAGGGTTCCTATGGCTACACCTTC. Translating gives CASSVRPSQGSYGYTF. The chain is built from TRBV9 and TRBJ1-2; TRBD1 might be the D (5 bases). V lost 2 bases, J lost 4 bases, and 18 bases lay in between. Germline CDR1 reads SGDLS; CDR2 reads YYNGEE. The CDR3 has 16 residues.

The genes are TRBV2 and TRBJ1-5, with D maybe TRBD1 (6 bases). Germline V gene data show CDR1 as SNHLY and CDR2 as FYNNEI. The ends were cut back, 6 bases at V and 0 bases at J, with 12 bases in the middle. CDR3 size: 15 residues. The CDR3 DNA is TGTGCCAGCAGAGCGGACAGAAATAGCAATCAGCCCCAGCATTTT. It codes for CASRADRNSNQPQHF.

Comments on this clone: This CDR3 is also generated by other DNA sequences in the sample. V is TRBV15 and J is TRBJ2-3, with D uncertain. Germline V lookup: CDR1 LNHNV, CDR2 YYDKDF (reference sequence). The CDR3 sequence is 12 residues long. V was clipped by 3 bases and J by 2 bases, with 3 bases between them. This CDR3 is CATSRATDTQYF. CDR3 sequence (DNA): TGTGCCACCAGCAGGGCCACAGATACGCAGTATTTT. Complete variable domain (other parts from reference TRBV15 and TRBJ2-3): DAMVIQNPRYQVTQFGKPVTLSCSQTLNHNVMYWYQQKSSQAPKLLFHYYDKDFNNEADTPDNFQSRRPNTSFCFLDIRSPGLGDTAMYLCATSRATDTQYFGPGTRLTVL.

V gene TRBV6-1 combines with J gene TRBJ2-4, with D maybe TRBD2 (6 bases). V lost 10 bases to trimming and J lost 3 bases, with 13 bases between them. The CDR3 runs to 13 residues. The germline V gene encodes CDR1 MNHNS and CDR2 SASEGT. CDR3 sequence reads: CATWRGDKNIQYF. CDR3 nucleotides: TGTGCCACCTGGAGGGGAGACAAAAACATTCAGTACTTC.

This clone was detected a few times. V is TRBV4-2 and J is TRBJ2-7; 8 bases match TRBD2. CDR1 is LGHNA, CDR2 YNFKEQ, per germline. The CDR3 is 15 amino acids. Germline trimming cut 1 base from V and 3 bases from J; bases unmatched to any gene: 5. This CDR3 is CASSQVSAGGYEQYF. DNA of the CDR3: TGTGCCAGCAGCCAAGTCTCGGCGGGAGGCTACGAGCAGTACTTC.

This chain connects TRBV10-3 to TRBJ2-1; perhaps TRBD2 as D (5 bases). The CDR3 is made up of 12 amino acids. Trimming took off 2 bases at V and 10 bases at J, with 9 bases between the two ends. Per the germline V gene, CDR1 is ENHRY and CDR2 is SYGVKD. In DNA form, the CDR3 reads TGTGCCATCAGTGAGGGGTCGGGGGAGCAGTTCTTC. This gives the protein CAISEGSGEQFF.

This clone was recorded a few times. The chain recombines TRBV30 with TRBJ2-7, with TRBD2 matching over 11 bases. The ends lost 5 bases at V and 2 bases at J; junction bases unmatched: 5. The germline V gene has CDR1 GTSNPN and CDR2 SVGIG (reference sequence). The CDR3 is made up of 14 amino acids. CDR3 amino acids: CAWAGLAVAYEQYF. CDR3 nucleotides: TGTGCCTGGGCGGGACTAGCGGTCGCCTACGAGCAGTACTTC.

The chain is built from TRBV4-1 and TRBJ1-1; 9 nucleotides agree with TRBD1. Germline CDR1 reads MGHRA; CDR2 reads YSYEKL. The CDR3 length is 13 residues. The V segment lost 3 bases and the J segment 9 bases; nucleotides outside the gene matches: 5. The CDR3 spells CASSQGGTGKAFF. The CDR3 region has the DNA TGCGCCAGCAGCCAGGGCGGGACAGGGAAAGCTTTCTTT.

This clone has a single count. This rearrangement joins TRBV10-3 to TRBJ2-5, with 9 bases fitting TRBD1. The ends lost 4 bases at V and 5 bases at J; junction bases unmatched: 8. The CDR3 extends over 15 amino acids. The germline CDR1 and CDR2 sequences are ENHRY and SYGVKD. The CDR3 is CAISAPGQGLETQYF. CDR3 sequence (DNA): TGTGCCATCAGTGCCCCGGGACAGGGCTTGGAGACCCAGTACTTC.

Here the CDR3 DNA reads TGTGCCAGCAGTCCCCTCGGGGTGGACGACGAGCAGTACTTC. This codes for CASSPLGVDDEQYF. The J gene is TRBJ2-7, the V gene TRBV28, with D perhaps matching TRBD2 (5 bases). Per germline, CDR1 MDHEN and CDR2 SYDVKM. The CDR3 contains 14 residues. Deletions cut 5 bases from V and 5 bases from J, with 16 bases between.

The genes are TRBV7-9 and TRBJ2-2; maybe TRBD2 (6 bases). V lost 6 bases to trimming and J lost 1 base, with 15 bases between them. The CDR3 is made up of 16 amino acids. Germline V gene lookup returns CDR1 SEHNR and CDR2 FQNEAQ (reference sequence). CDR3 in DNA: TGTGCCAGCAGGTCCCTAGCGACCGTGAACACCGGGGAGCTGTTTTTT. Translating it yields CASRSLATVNTGELFF.

This clone was found many times. The chain couples TRBV7-2 to TRBJ1-2; TRBD1 might be the D (6 bases). The CDR3 covers 14 residues. Trimming took 7 bases from V and 4 from J, leaving 16 bases between them. CDR1 and CDR2 from the germline V gene are SGHTA and FQGNSA. In nucleotides, the CDR3 is TGTGCCAGCACCTTGAACAGGGATAGCTATGGCTACACCTTC. Translation: CASTLNRDSYGYTF. Filled out from reference TRBV7-2 and TRBJ1-2, the complete variable domain reads GAGVSQSPSNKVTEKGKDVELRCDPISGHTALYWYRQSLGQGLEFLIYFQGNSAPDKSGLPSDRFSAERTGGSVSTLTIQRTQQEDSAVYLCASTLNRDSYGYTFGSGTRLTVV.

The chain joins TRBV14 to TRBJ2-2, with D uncertain. The V and J ends lost 2 bases and 4 bases respectively, with 2 bases between them. CDR1 is SGHDN and CDR2 is FVKESK in the germline V gene. This CDR3 has 12 residues. CDR3 nucleotide sequence: TGTGCCAGCAGCCAACTCACCGGGGAGCTGTTTTTT. The encoded protein is CASSQLTGELFF.

The sample holds many counts of this clone. The chain joins TRBV9 to TRBJ1-4; the match to TRBD1 covers 9 bases. This CDR3 has 13 amino acids. V gave up 3 bases and J gave up 8 bases; unmatched junction bases: 2. CDR1 and CDR2 (germline): SGDLS, YYNGEE. The CDR3 DNA follows: TGTGCCAGCAGCGGGGGACAGGGCGAAAAACTGTTTTTT. This encodes CASSGGQGEKLFF.

The rearrangement joins TRBV29-1 to TRBJ1-2; 11 positions agree with TRBD1. This CDR3 is 13 amino acids long. Trimming took 7 bases from V and 6 from J; bases not matched to a gene: 7. The V gene's germline CDR1 is SQVTM and CDR2 ANQGSEA. The CDR3 sequence is CSALGQGDNGYTF. CDR3 sequence (DNA): TGCAGCGCCCTGGGACAGGGGGACAATGGCTACACCTTC.